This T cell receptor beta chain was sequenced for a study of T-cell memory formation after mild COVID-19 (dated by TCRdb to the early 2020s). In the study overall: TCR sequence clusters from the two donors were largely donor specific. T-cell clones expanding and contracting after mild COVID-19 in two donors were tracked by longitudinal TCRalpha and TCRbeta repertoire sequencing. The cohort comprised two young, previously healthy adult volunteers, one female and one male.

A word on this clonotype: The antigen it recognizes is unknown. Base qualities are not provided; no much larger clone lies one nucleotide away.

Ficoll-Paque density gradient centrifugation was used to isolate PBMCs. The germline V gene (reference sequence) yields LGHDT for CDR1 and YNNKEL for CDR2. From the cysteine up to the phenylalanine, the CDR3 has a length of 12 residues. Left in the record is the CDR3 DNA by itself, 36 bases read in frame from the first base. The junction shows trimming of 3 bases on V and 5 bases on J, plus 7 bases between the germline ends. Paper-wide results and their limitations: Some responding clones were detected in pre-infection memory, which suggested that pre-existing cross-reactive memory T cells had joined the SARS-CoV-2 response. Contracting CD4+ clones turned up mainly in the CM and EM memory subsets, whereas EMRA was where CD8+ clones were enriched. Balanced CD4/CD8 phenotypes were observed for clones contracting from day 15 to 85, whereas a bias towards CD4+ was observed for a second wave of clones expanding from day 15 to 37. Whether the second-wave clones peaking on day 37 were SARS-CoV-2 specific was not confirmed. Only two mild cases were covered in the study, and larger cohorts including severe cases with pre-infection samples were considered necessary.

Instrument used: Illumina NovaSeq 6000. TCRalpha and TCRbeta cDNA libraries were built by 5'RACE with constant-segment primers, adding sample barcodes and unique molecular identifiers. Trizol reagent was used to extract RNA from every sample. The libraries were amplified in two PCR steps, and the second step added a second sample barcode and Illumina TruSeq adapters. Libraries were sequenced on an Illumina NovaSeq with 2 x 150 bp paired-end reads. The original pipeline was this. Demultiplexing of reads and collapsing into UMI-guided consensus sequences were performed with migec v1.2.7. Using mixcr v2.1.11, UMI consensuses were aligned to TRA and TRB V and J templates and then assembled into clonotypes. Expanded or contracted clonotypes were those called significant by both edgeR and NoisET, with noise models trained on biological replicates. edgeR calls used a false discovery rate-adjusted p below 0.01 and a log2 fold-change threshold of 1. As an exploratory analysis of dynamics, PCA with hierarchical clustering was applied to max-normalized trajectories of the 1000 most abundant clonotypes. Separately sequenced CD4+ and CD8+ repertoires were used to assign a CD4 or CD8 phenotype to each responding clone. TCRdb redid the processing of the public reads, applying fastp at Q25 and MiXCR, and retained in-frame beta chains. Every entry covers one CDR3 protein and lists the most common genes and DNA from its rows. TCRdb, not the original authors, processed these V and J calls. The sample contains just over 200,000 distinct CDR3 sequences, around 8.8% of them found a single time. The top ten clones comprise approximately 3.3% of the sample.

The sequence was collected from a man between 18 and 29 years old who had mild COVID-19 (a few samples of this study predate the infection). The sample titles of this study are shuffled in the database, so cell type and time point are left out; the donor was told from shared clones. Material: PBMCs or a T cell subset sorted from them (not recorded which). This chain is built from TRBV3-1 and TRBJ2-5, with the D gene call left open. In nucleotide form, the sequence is TGTGCCAGCAGCCACGAGTGGGAGACCCAGTACTTC. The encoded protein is CASSHEWETQYF.